The 18 T cell receptor beta chains reported below all come from one sample, sequenced in a study of T cell clonality in common variable immunodeficiency (dated by TCRdb to 2015 to 2017). Libraries were constructed by the immunoSEQ multiplex PCR assay. Sourced from immuneACCESS, this table was stored by TCRdb with only in-frame sequences that have V and J called. A share of the clones is absent; for the studies checked, an unresolved V gene accounts for under half, and the remainder has no known explanation. The sample features roughly 50,000 clones, and none is a singleton. The ten largest account for roughly 3.4% of the sample. Sequenced input: peripheral blood mononuclear cells. These receptors were obtained from a person aged 18 to 70 in good health.

This clone was detected many times. The read is 3 residues too short to cover the CDR3 end, so that end is filled in from the germline J gene. The chain uses TRBV30 and TRBJ2-5, with 10 positions matching TRBD1. CDR1 is GTSNPN and CDR2 is SVGIG in the germline V gene (reference sequence). CDR3 length: 16 residues. V lost 1 base to trimming and J lost 5 bases; unmatched junction nucleotides: 10. The CDR3 bases that were read are TGTGCCTGGAGTGGCTTCGGACAGGGGGTTCGGGAGACC. It encodes CAWSGFGQGVRET. From start to end, the CDR3 is CAWSGFGQGVRETQYF.

This clone showed up just a few times. The read comes to an end 3 residues before the CDR3 does, leaving the germline J gene to fill in the end. V gene TRBV5-1 combines with J gene TRBJ2-1, with 9 positions matching TRBD2. V lost 8 bases and J lost 2; bases outside the gene matches: 14. CDR1 SGHRS and CDR2 YFSETQ come from the germline V gene. The length of the CDR3 is 17 residues. The CDR3 sequence is CASGAGGSWGTYNEQFF. The covered CDR3 bases are TGCGCCAGTGGAGCGGGAGGTAGTTGGGGAACCTACAATGAG.

This clone has ten or more counts. The read terminates 3 residues ahead of where the CDR3 ends, so the germline J gene completes it. This sequence joins TRBV5-1 and TRBJ1-2; D is undetermined. The germline V gene encodes CDR1 SGHRS and CDR2 YFSETQ. The CDR3 totals 13 residues. CDR3 sequence reads: CASSLEPQRGYTF. The DNA read from the CDR3 is TGCGCCAGCAGCTTGGAGCCCCAACGGGGC.

This clone was seen repeatedly, ten times or more. The observed sequence ends 3 residues before the CDR3 terminus, with the missing tail filled in from the germline J gene. The chain employs TRBV5-1 and TRBJ2-3, with a possible D match to TRBD1 (5 bases). Trimming left V 0 bases short and J 0 bases short, with 8 bases between. The CDR3 length is 15 residues. Germline CDR1 is SGHRS and CDR2 is YFSETQ. CDR3 loop: CASSLVDRSTDTQYF. The covered CDR3 bases are TGCGCCAGCAGCTTGGTAGACAGAAGCACAGATACG.

This clone has more than one count but fewer than ten. Sequencing ends 3 residues short of the CDR3 end; the germline J gene provides the rest. The rearrangement joins TRBV6-2 or TRBV6-3 to TRBJ2-2; D tentatively fits TRBD1 or TRBD2 (5 bases each). The germline V gene encodes CDR1 MNHEY and CDR2 SVGEGT. The length of the CDR3 is 16 residues. CDR3 bases read: TGTGCCAGCAGCCAGACGAGGGGCCTGTCTAATGAAAAG. Translating it yields CASSQTRGLSNEK. The CDR3 in full is CASSQTRGLSNEKLFF.

This clone was seen ten or more times. The read ends 3 residues shy of where the CDR3 ends; the end is completed using the germline J gene. This chain joins TRBV6-2 or TRBV6-3 and TRBJ2-3; 8 bases map to TRBD2. This CDR3 has 17 amino acids. CDR1 MNHEY and CDR2 SVGEGT come from the germline V gene. Trimming cost V 4 bases and J 2 bases; bases outside gene matches: 11. The CDR3 region is CASSSTGGRYDTDTQYF. The DNA read from the CDR3 is TGTGCCAGCAGTTCTACGGGCGGGAGGTATGACACAGATACG.

This clone showed up just a few times. The read halts 3 residues ahead of the CDR3 end, with the missing end drawn from the germline J gene. This chain links TRBV7-9 with TRBJ1-2, with 7 bases that match TRBD1. This CDR3 region has 14 residues. Germline CDR1 reads SEHNR; CDR2 reads FQNEAQ (reference sequence). The DNA read from the CDR3 is TGTGCCAGCAGCCCAAACGGGGACAGCGCCCCG. Encoded protein: CASSPNGDSAP. The whole CDR3 reads CASSPNGDSAPYTF.

This clone was seen many times. The CDR3 is cut off 3 residues early in the read; its end comes from the germline J gene. This rearrangement joins TRBV7-9 to TRBJ2-1; D perhaps matches TRBD1 (6 bases). CDR3 size: 12 residues. Germline values: CDR1 SEHNR, CDR2 FQNEAQ (reference sequence). V lost 2 bases and J 8 bases, leaving 7 bases between the germline ends. CDR3 bases read: TGTGCCAGCAGCTTACAGGGGTATGAG. It specifies CASSLQGYE. The full CDR3 sequence reads CASSLQGYEQFF.

This clone was recorded at least ten times. The read halts 3 residues ahead of the CDR3 end, with the missing end drawn from the germline J gene. This chain uses TRBV11-2 with TRBJ2-5; D unresolved. Deletions cut 2 bases from V and 5 bases from J, with 9 bases between. CDR1 SGHAT and CDR2 FQNNGV come from the germline V gene. The CDR3 loop spans 13 amino acids. The covered CDR3 bases are TGTGCCAGCAGCTTACGGCAAGGGGAGACC. Translation gives CASSLRQGET. The whole CDR3 protein is CASSLRQGETQYF.

Many counts were recorded for this clone. CDR3 sequence: CAIGGASTDTQYF. Partial CDR3 DNA: TGTGCCATCGGAGGGGCTAGCACAGATACG. J is TRBJ2-3 and V is TRBV7-9; the D gene is possibly TRBD2 (6 bases). Read data end 3 residues before the CDR3 end; the end is taken from the germline J gene. Between the trimmed V and J ends, which lost 10 bases and 0 bases, there was a span of 11 bases. The CDR3 consists of 13 residues. Germline assignment: CDR1 SEHNR and CDR2 FQNEAQ (reference sequence).

This clone was detected many times. The CDR3 extends 3 residues past the end of the read, so its final part is completed from the germline J gene. J is TRBJ2-1 and V is TRBV6-2 or TRBV6-3, with 15 positions matching TRBD2. The CDR3 sequence is 17 residues long. Per the germline V gene, CDR1 is MNHEY and CDR2 is SVGEGT. After removal of 4 bases from V and 4 bases from J, the junction contained 5 bases not matched to a gene. The CDR3 bases that were read are TGTGCCAGCAGTTCTAGGACTAGCGGGAGGGGATACAATGAG. Its protein product is CASSSRTSGRGYNE. The whole CDR3 is CASSSRTSGRGYNEQFF.

This clone was seen ten or more times. The sequenced fragment ends 3 residues before the CDR3 boundary, so the rest is inferred from the germline J gene. V gene TRBV18 combines with J gene TRBJ1-1; TRBD1 is a possible D gene (5 bases). The CDR3 covers 14 residues. The germline V and J ends were trimmed by 1 base and 5 bases, with 11 bases remaining between them. Per the germline V gene, CDR1 is KGHSH and CDR2 is LQKENI. CDR3 sequence: CASSPREGKTEAFF. Incomplete CDR3 DNA: TGTGCCAGCTCACCACGGGAGGGGAAAACTGAA.

This clone was observed at least ten times. The CDR3 end is not reached by the read, which stops 3 residues before it; the germline J gene fills it in. This chain connects TRBV20-1 to TRBJ1-1; D is undetermined. The CDR3 spans 11 residues. The germline V and J ends were trimmed by 4 bases and 6 bases, with 9 bases remaining between them. Per the germline V gene, CDR1 is DFQATT and CDR2 is SNEGSKA (reference sequence). The CDR3 spells CSAKVRAEAFF. The sequenced CDR3 bases are TGCAGTGCTAAGGTGAGGGCTGAA.

This clone was detected ten times or more. Incomplete CDR3 DNA: TGCAGTGCCATAGACGGCAGCGTAACCTACGAG. Its protein is CSAIDGSVTYE. The whole CDR3 sequence is CSAIDGSVTYEQYF. The V call is TRBV20-1, the J call TRBJ2-7; D remains unclear. The observed sequence ends 3 residues before the CDR3 terminus, with the missing tail filled in from the germline J gene. V lost 6 bases and J 2 bases, leaving 17 bases between the germline ends. This CDR3 is 14 amino acids long. Per germline, CDR1 DFQATT and CDR2 SNEGSKA (reference sequence).

There are many counts of this clone. The sequence runs out 3 residues before the end of the CDR3; the remainder is reconstructed from the germline J gene. The chain joins TRBV29-1 to TRBJ2-1; 14 nucleotides agree with TRBD2. Germline V CDR1 and CDR2: SQVTM, ANQGSEA. The CDR3 has 15 amino acids. V was pared by 3 bases and J by 7 bases, with 5 bases of the junction left unmatched. The DNA read from the CDR3 is TGCAGCGTTGAGGGGACTAGCGGGAGACGAAATGAG. It translates to CSVEGTSGRRNE. The entire CDR3 protein reads CSVEGTSGRRNEQFF.

This clone turned up a few times. The CDR3 sequence is CASSLQSLGETQYF. CDR3 bases read: TGTGCCAGCAGCTTACAGAGCCTCGGGGAGACG. V and J are TRBV11-2 and TRBJ2-3, with D tentatively TRBD2 (5 bases). The read ends 3 residues early relative to the CDR3; the germline J gene fills the gap. Looked up from germline, CDR1 is SGHAT and CDR2 is FQNNGV. CDR3 length equals 14 residues.

This clone was seen a few times. The observed sequence ends 3 residues before the CDR3 terminus, with the missing tail filled in from the germline J gene. The V call is TRBV18, the J call TRBJ1-2; the D gene is possibly TRBD1 (5 bases). Per germline, CDR1 KGHSH and CDR2 LQKENI. This CDR3 comprises 14 residues. The ends were cut back, 3 bases at V and 0 bases at J, with 8 bases in the middle. Incomplete CDR3 DNA: TGTGCCAGCTCACCGACAGCGTCTAACTATGGC. Encoded protein: CASSPTASNYG. The complete CDR3 sequence is CASSPTASNYGYTF.

This clone was seen many times. The CDR3 end falls 3 residues outside the read, so it is completed with the germline J gene. V usage is TRBV7-8 and J usage is TRBJ2-3, with 8 bases aligning to TRBD1. Germline assignment: CDR1 SGHVS and CDR2 FQNEAQ. V shed 1 base, J shed 3 bases, and the junction held 3 bases outside the gene matches. The CDR3 extends over 15 amino acids. CDR3 residues: CASSLGTGRTDTQYF. The CDR3 bases that were read are TGTGCCAGCAGCTTAGGGACAGGGCGTACAGATACG.